This T cell receptor (beta chain) was captured in a study of CD4 T cells in relation to SARS-CoV-2 and coronaviruses. Study-wide context: ViraFEST: roughly 10-day antigen culture of PBMCs, then TCR beta CDR3 sequencing.

Between the trimmed V and J ends, which lost 8 bases and 7 bases, there was a span of 23 bases. The germline V gene has CDR1 GTSNPN and CDR2 SVGIG (reference sequence). This CDR3 region has 14 residues. Unexposed donor CD4+ T cells date from about 2011-2019, before the COVID-19 pandemic. Isolation of CD4+ T cells took place after nine to ten days in culture. A word on this clone: Its antigen is still unknown.

The repertoire was sequenced with immunoSEQ multiplex PCR; TCRdb's copy has only in-frame clones and lacks some. This sample carries about 14,000 clones, roughly 80% of them seen once, and the ten largest clones take about 30%. The sequencing input was CD4+ T cells from PBMCs, cultured in vitro. The chain carries TRBV30 and TRBJ1-2; D possibly corresponds to TRBD1 (5 bases). This receptor was identified in a human donor in good health. The CDR3 reads CARSGQELFGGYTF. The DNA of the CDR3 is TGTGCCCGATCGGGGCAGGAACTATTTGGTGGCTACACCTTC.